The 30 T cell receptor beta chains reported below all come from one sample, sequenced in a study of blood T cell repertoires in COVID-19. Some clones are missing from TCRdb's copy, which holds only in-frame ones; the method was immunoSEQ multiplex PCR. The table has around 49,000 clones, around 90% seen once. Sequenced input: peripheral blood. The receptors originated from a human donor in a cohort sampled during active COVID-19.

This clone showed up just once. This chain connects TRBV5-1 to TRBJ2-2, with 8 bases lining up with TRBD2. The V segment lost 0 bases and the J segment 0 bases; nucleotides outside the gene matches: 4. The V gene's germline CDR1 is SGHRS and CDR2 YFSETQ. CDR3 length: 17 residues. In nucleotides, the CDR3 is TGCGCCAGCAGCTTGGCCAGCGGGAGAGCGAACACCGGGGAGCTGTTTTTT. Its protein product is CASSLASGRANTGELFF.

This clone was detected once. This chain connects TRBV3-1 (or the pseudogene TRBV3-2) to TRBJ1-2; D is unclear. CDR1 is LGHDT and CDR2 is YNNKEL in the germline V gene (reference sequence). The V end lost 0 bases, the J end lost 5 bases, and 7 bases lay between the germline ends. CDR3 length: 13 residues. The CDR3 here is CASSQEGRYGYTF. The CDR3, as DNA: TGTGCCAGCAGCCAAGAGGGGAGGTATGGCTACACCTTC.

A word on this clone: Other DNA sequences in the sample encode the same CDR3. The chain combines TRBV7-9 with TRBJ2-1; 7 nucleotides agree with TRBD1. The J segment lost 8 bases and the V segment lost 3 bases, leaving 1 base of the junction unmatched. The V gene's germline CDR1 is SEHNR and CDR2 FQNEAQ (reference sequence). This CDR3 spans 12 amino acids. The CDR3 sequence is CASSFDRDEQFF. The CDR3 DNA reads TGTGCCAGCAGCTTTGACAGGGATGAGCAGTTCTTC.

This CDR3 is CASSLSSPGQGYSPLHF. CDR3 sequence (DNA): TGTGCCAGCAGCCTCTCAAGCCCGGGACAGGGATACTCACCCCTCCACTTT. This chain joins TRBV7-2 and TRBJ1-6, with 9 bases matching TRBD1. CDR1 is SGHTA and CDR2 is FQGNSA in the germline V gene. Germline trimming cut 5 bases from V and 10 bases from J; bases unmatched to any gene: 15. The length of the CDR3 is 17 residues.

This chain links TRBV2 with TRBJ2-6; D gene ambiguous. The length of the CDR3 is 15 residues. In germline, CDR1 is SNHLY, CDR2 FYNNEI. The V end lost 8 bases, the J end lost 0 bases, and 11 bases lay between the germline ends. CDR3 residues: CASQAYSSGANVLTF. The DNA of the CDR3 is TGTGCCAGCCAAGCTTACAGCTCTGGGGCCAACGTCCTGACTTTC.

This clone has more than one count but fewer than ten. V usage is TRBV5-1 and J usage is TRBJ2-2; 8 bases map to TRBD2. There are 14 residues in the CDR3. V lost 7 bases to trimming and J lost 3 bases; unmatched junction nucleotides: 5. Per the germline V gene, CDR1 is SGHRS and CDR2 is YFSETQ. This CDR3 reads CASYGGDDTGELFF. The CDR3 coding sequence is TGCGCCAGCTACGGGGGGGACGACACCGGGGAGCTGTTTTTT.

The CDR3 protein is CASSGGASYNEQFF. The CDR3, as DNA: TGTGCCAGCTCTGGCGGAGCCTCCTACAATGAGCAGTTCTTC. V gene TRBV18 combines with J gene TRBJ2-1; the D is unclear. V was shortened by 6 bases and J by 0 bases, with 9 bases between the two germline ends. The CDR3 runs to 14 residues. CDR1 KGHSH and CDR2 LQKENI come from the germline V gene. Full variable domain (missing parts from reference TRBV18 and TRBJ2-1): NAGVMQNPRHLVRRRGQEARLRCSPMKGHSHVYWYRQLPEEGLKFMVYLQKENIIDESGMPKERFSAEFPKEGPSILRIQQVVRGDSAAYFCASSGGASYNEQFFGPGTRLTVL.

The chain recombines TRBV6-5 with TRBJ1-2; TRBD1 matches 7 bases. In germline, CDR1 is MNHEY, CDR2 SVGAGI. The CDR3 contains 10 residues. V lost 10 bases, J lost 8 bases, and 4 bases stayed unmatched. The CDR3 DNA follows: TGTGCCACGGACAGGCGGGGCTACACCTTC. It specifies CATDRRGYTF.

The chain couples TRBV9 to TRBJ2-1; 7 bases agree with TRBD2. Germline V gene lookup returns CDR1 SGDLS and CDR2 YYNGEE. Unmatched junction bases numbered 3, after V lost 1 base and J lost 2 bases. CDR3 length: 15 residues. The CDR3 DNA reads as TGTGCCAGCAGCGTATCTAGCGGACCCTACAATGAGCAGTTCTTC. Its protein is CASSVSSGPYNEQFF. Variable domain in full (rest from reference TRBV9 and TRBJ2-1): DSGVTQTPKHLITATGQRVTLRCSPRSGDLSVYWYQQSLDQGLQFLIQYYNGEERAKGNILERFSAQQFPDLHSELNLSSLELGDSALYFCASSVSSGPYNEQFFGPGTRLTVL.

The chain uses TRBV9 and TRBJ2-7; 9 bases are a match to TRBD1. Looked up from germline, CDR1 is SGDLS and CDR2 is YYNGEE. The CDR3 totals 14 residues. V was pared by 2 bases and J by 3 bases, with 3 bases of the junction left unmatched. CDR3 bases: TGTGCCAGCAGCGTCGGGACAGGGAACTACGAGCAGTACTTC. This sequence encodes CASSVGTGNYEQYF.

The chain employs TRBV5-1 and TRBJ2-7; D might be TRBD1 (5 bases). Per germline, CDR1 SGHRS and CDR2 YFSETQ. The CDR3 extends over 13 amino acids. Trimming cost V 5 bases and J 0 bases, with 9 bases left between them. The CDR3 bases are TGCGCCAGCAGACAGGCGAGCTCCTACGAGCAGTACTTC. Protein product: CASRQASSYEQYF.

This chain uses TRBV4-1 with TRBJ2-2, with D possibly TRBD2 on 6 matching bases. V was cut by 0 bases and J by 2 bases, with 13 bases left in between. The CDR3 is 17 residues long. Germline V CDR1 and CDR2: MGHRA, YSYEKL. CDR3 sequence reads: CASSQDSWRVNTGELFF. The CDR3 bases are TGCGCCAGCAGCCAAGATTCGTGGAGGGTAAACACCGGGGAGCTGTTTTTT.

This chain connects TRBV27 to TRBJ2-3, with 7 bases fitting TRBD2. The CDR3 extends over 16 amino acids. V dropped 4 bases and J dropped 7; count of bases not matched to a gene: 14. Germline V gene lookup returns CDR1 MNHEY and CDR2 SMNVEV (reference sequence). The CDR3 nucleotides are TGTGCCAGCAGTTCTGGGCGACTAGCTGGAGACAATACGCAGTATTTT. It codes for CASSSGRLAGDNTQYF.

This rearrangement joins TRBV4-1 to TRBJ1-5; the match to TRBD1 covers 7 bases. Germline CDR1 and CDR2: MGHRA and YSYEKL. This CDR3 is 16 amino acids long. V shed 4 bases and J 0 bases; nucleotides not matched to a gene: 6. CDR3 region: CASSRTRQGSNQPQHF. The CDR3 nucleotides read TGCGCCAGCAGCCGCACTAGACAGGGTAGCAATCAGCCCCAGCATTTT.

The CDR3 loop reads CASGSLRKGGNQPQHF. CDR3 DNA sequence: TGTGCCAGCGGGTCTCTTCGGAAGGGGGGCAATCAGCCCCAGCATTTT. The chain combines TRBV28 with TRBJ1-5; TRBD1 is a possible D gene (6 bases). This CDR3 spans 16 amino acids. Per germline, CDR1 MDHEN and CDR2 SYDVKM. Between the trimmed V and J ends, which lost 8 bases and 2 bases, there was a span of 19 bases.

This clone was recorded a few times. The chain is built from TRBV11-2 and TRBJ1-3; D not certain. Germline lookup yields CDR1 SGHAT and CDR2 FQNNGV. V lost 6 bases to trimming and J lost 4 bases, with 22 bases between them. CDR3 length: 17 residues. DNA of the CDR3: TGTGCCAGCAGGTCCCCTAGCGGCGGCATGATGGGAAACACCATATATTTT. This encodes CASRSPSGGMMGNTIYF. The complete variable domain, with remaining parts taken from reference TRBV11-2 and TRBJ1-3, reads EAGVAQSPRYKIIEKRQSVAFWCNPISGHATLYWYQQILGQGPKLLIQFQNNGVVDDSQLPKDRFSAERLKGVDSTLKIQPAKLEDSAVYLCASRSPSGGMMGNTIYFGEGSWLTVV.

The rearrangement links TRBV12-3 or TRBV12-4 to TRBJ2-2, with a possible D match to TRBD2 (5 bases). The CDR3 spans 13 residues. V lost 6 bases and J lost 7, with 12 bases in between. The CDR3 protein is CASSLTRFGELFF. In nucleotides, the CDR3 is TGTGCCAGCAGCTTAACTAGGTTCGGGGAGCTGTTTTTT.

The J gene is TRBJ2-7, the V gene TRBV19, with D possibly matching TRBD2 (5 bases). CDR1 and CDR2 (germline): LNHDA, SQIVND (reference sequence). The CDR3 sequence is 13 residues long. V was pared by 3 bases and J by 7 bases, with 13 bases between. CDR3 in amino acids: CASSMERVREQYF. DNA of the CDR3: TGTGCCAGTAGTATGGAGAGGGTGCGGGAGCAGTACTTC. Full variable domain (rest looked up from reference TRBV19 and TRBJ2-7): DGGITQSPKYLFRKEGQNVTLSCEQNLNHDAMYWYRQDPGQGLRLIYYSQIVNDFQKGDIAEGYSVSREKKESFPLTVTSAQKNPTAFYLCASSMERVREQYFGPGTRLTVT.

The chain is built from TRBV7-3 and TRBJ2-2, with 11 bases lining up with TRBD1. CDR3 length: 17 amino acids. Germline values: CDR1 SGHTA, CDR2 FQGTGA. The ends lost 2 bases at V and 6 bases at J; junction bases unmatched: 8. The CDR3 loop reads CASSLPRTGGIAGELFF. The CDR3 nucleotides read TGTGCCAGCAGCTTACCCCGGACAGGGGGCATCGCCGGGGAGCTGTTTTTT. Using reference TRBV7-3 and TRBJ2-2 for the parts outside the CDR3, the full variable domain is GAGVSQTPSNKVTEKGKYVELRCDPISGHTALYWYRQSLGQGPEFLIYFQGTGAADDSGLPNDRFFAVRPEGSVSTLKIQRTERGDSAVYLCASSLPRTGGIAGELFFGEGSRLTVL.

The chain employs TRBV6-2 or TRBV6-3 and TRBJ1-5, with 8 bases aligning to TRBD1. CDR1 MNHEY and CDR2 SVGEGT come from the germline V gene. This CDR3 spans 15 amino acids. V lost 2 bases to trimming and J lost 7 bases; unmatched junction nucleotides: 7. The chain's CDR3 is CASSYGQGAVQPQHF. The CDR3, as DNA: TGTGCCAGCAGTTACGGACAGGGCGCGGTCCAGCCCCAGCATTTT.

By share, this clone ranks as large. The chain is built from TRBV7-9 and TRBJ2-3; 8 bases are a match to TRBD1. The V and J ends lost 5 bases and 0 bases, in that order; junction bases with no gene match: 7. This CDR3 contains 16 residues. The germline V gene has CDR1 SEHNR and CDR2 FQNEAQ (reference sequence). The CDR3 nucleotides are TGTGCCAGCAGCCCAGGACAGGGCTTGAGCACAGATACGCAGTATTTT. It translates to CASSPGQGLSTDTQYF.

J is TRBJ2-1 and V is TRBV7-2; the D gene is possibly TRBD1 (5 bases). V was clipped by 1 base and J by 0 bases, with 10 bases between them. The length of the CDR3 is 16 residues. CDR1 SGHTA and CDR2 FQGNSA come from the germline V gene. The CDR3 DNA follows: TGTGCCAGCAGCTTAGGCGTCGACAGCTCCTACAATGAGCAGTTCTTC. Translation gives CASSLGVDSSYNEQFF.

The chain links TRBV7-9 to TRBJ2-5; TRBD2 agrees at 11 bases. This CDR3 region has 14 residues. The V gene's germline CDR1 is SEHNR and CDR2 FQNEAQ (reference sequence). The V segment lost 5 bases and the J segment 5 bases; nucleotides outside the gene matches: 4. Written as DNA, the CDR3 is TGTGCCAGCAGCGAACTAGCGGGGGTTGAGACCCAGTACTTC. Protein sequence: CASSELAGVETQYF.

The count of this clone is one. The gene calls are TRBV7-9 and TRBJ2-1; 13 bases are a match to TRBD2. This CDR3 spans 16 amino acids. Losses at the gene ends were 4 bases for V and 3 bases for J; bases not matched to a gene: 3. Germline CDR1 and CDR2: SEHNR and FQNEAQ (reference sequence). CDR3 sequence (DNA): TGTGCCAGCAGCTCCAGGACTAGCGGGAGCTACAATGAGCAGTTCTTC. Its protein is CASSSRTSGSYNEQFF.

V usage is TRBV28 and J usage is TRBJ2-4; D is perhaps TRBD2 (6 bases). V was cut by 5 bases and J by 4 bases, with 15 bases left in between. There are 15 residues in the CDR3. CDR1 and CDR2 from the germline V gene are MDHEN and SYDVKM. The DNA of the CDR3 is TGTGCCAGCAGTCCTAACCGGGGGACTAAAAACATTCAGTACTTC. This gives the protein CASSPNRGTKNIQYF.

The rearrangement joins TRBV9 to TRBJ1-3; 8 bases match TRBD1. CDR1 is SGDLS, CDR2 YYNGEE, per germline. Trimming at V came to 0 bases and at J to 0 bases, leaving 11 bases not matched to a gene. The CDR3 spans 19 residues. CDR3 nucleotides: TGTGCCAGCAGCGTAGAGGGAGTCGACAGGGGAAGCTCTGGAAACACCATATATTTT. Protein: CASSVEGVDRGSSGNTIYF.

This clone was seen a few times. The genes are TRBV5-4 and TRBJ1-1; 8 nucleotides match TRBD1. Germline assignment: CDR1 SGHNT and CDR2 YYREEE (reference sequence). V trimming: 4 bases; J trimming: 0 bases; junction bases outside the gene matches: 2. CDR3 length: 14 residues. The CDR3 reads CASSGTGLNTEAFF. The CDR3 DNA is TGTGCCAGCAGCGGGACAGGATTGAACACTGAAGCTTTCTTT. Combining the CDR3 with reference TRBV5-4 and TRBJ1-1 gives the whole variable domain ETGVTQSPTHLIKTRGQQVTLRCSSQSGHNTVSWYQQALGQGPQFIFQYYREEENGRGNFPPRFSGLQFPNYSSELNVNALELDDSALYLCASSGTGLNTEAFFGQGTRLTVV.

This chain joins TRBV11-2 and TRBJ1-2; the match to TRBD1 covers 8 bases. J gave up 4 bases and V 5 bases, and 3 bases lay outside the gene matches. This CDR3 has 13 amino acids. The germline V gene has CDR1 SGHAT and CDR2 FQNNGV. CDR3 residues: CASSRTGRYGYTF. CDR3 sequence (DNA): TGTGCCAGCAGCAGGACAGGGCGCTATGGCTACACCTTC.

The chain links TRBV4-3 to TRBJ1-2; possible D gene TRBD1, 5 bases. CDR1 is LGHNA, CDR2 YSLEER, per germline. V lost 1 base and J lost 8, with 17 bases in between. This CDR3 contains 15 residues. CDR3 DNA: TGCGCCAGCAGCCAAGGAACCGGGGGGATCGGCGGCTACACCTTC. Protein sequence: CASSQGTGGIGGYTF.

The gene calls are TRBV7-6 and TRBJ2-1, with D unresolved. The CDR3 spans 16 residues. The V end lost 0 bases, the J end lost 0 bases, and 9 bases lay between the germline ends. Germline CDR1 SGHVS, CDR2 FNYEAQ. CDR3 sequence (DNA): TGTGCCAGCAGCTTAGCGTACCTGAGCTCCTACAATGAGCAGTTCTTC. Its protein is CASSLAYLSSYNEQFF.